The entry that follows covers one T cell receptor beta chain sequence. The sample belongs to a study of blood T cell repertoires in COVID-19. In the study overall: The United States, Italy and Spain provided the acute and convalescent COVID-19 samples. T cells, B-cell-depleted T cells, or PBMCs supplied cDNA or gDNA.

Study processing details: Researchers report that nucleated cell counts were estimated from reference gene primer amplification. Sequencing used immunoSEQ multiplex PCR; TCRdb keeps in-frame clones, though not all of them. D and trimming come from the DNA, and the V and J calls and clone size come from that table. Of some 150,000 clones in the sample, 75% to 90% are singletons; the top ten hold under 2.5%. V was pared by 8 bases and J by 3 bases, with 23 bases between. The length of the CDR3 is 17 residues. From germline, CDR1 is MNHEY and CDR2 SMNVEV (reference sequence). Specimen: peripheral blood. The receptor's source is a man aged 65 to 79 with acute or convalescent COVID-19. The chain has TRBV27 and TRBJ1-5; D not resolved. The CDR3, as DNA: TGTGCCAGCCGACTAATGGGAGGAGGCCGGTACAATCAGCCCCAGCATTTT. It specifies CASRLMGGGRYNQPQHF.